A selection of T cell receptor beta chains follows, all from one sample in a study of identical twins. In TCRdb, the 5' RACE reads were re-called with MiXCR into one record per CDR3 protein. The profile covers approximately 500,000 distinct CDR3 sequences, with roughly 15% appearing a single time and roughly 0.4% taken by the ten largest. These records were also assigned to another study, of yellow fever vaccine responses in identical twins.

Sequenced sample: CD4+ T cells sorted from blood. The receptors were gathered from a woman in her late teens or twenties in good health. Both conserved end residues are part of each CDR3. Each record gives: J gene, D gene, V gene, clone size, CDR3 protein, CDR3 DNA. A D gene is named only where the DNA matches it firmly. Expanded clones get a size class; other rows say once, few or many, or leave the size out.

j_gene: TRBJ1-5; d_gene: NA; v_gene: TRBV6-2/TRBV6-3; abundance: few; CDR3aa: CASHLGGAGQPQHF; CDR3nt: TGTGCCAGCCACCTGGGGGGGGCGGGTCAGCCCCAGCATTTT
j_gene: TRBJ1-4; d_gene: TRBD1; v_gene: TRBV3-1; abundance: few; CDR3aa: CASSPTGTNEKLFF; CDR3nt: TGTGCCAGCAGCCCGACAGGGACTAATGAAAAACTGTTTTTT
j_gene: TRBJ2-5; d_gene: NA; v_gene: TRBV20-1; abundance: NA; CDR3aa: CSARDIEGKETQYF; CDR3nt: TGCAGTGCTAGAGATATCGAAGGGAAAGAGACCCAGTACTTC
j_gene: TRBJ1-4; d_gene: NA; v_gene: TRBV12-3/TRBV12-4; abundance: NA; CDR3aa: CASSPVAGREKLFF; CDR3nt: TGTGCCAGCAGCCCCGTGGCAGGGAGGGAAAAACTGTTTTTT
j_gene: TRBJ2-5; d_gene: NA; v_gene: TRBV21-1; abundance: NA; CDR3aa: CASSLLRVNQETQYF; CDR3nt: TGTGCCAGCAGCCTCCTGAGGGTCAATCAAGAGACCCAGTACTTC
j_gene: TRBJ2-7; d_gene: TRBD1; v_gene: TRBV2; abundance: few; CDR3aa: CASSFLTTGQGDYEQYF; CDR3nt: TGTGCCAGCAGTTTTCTGACGACGGGACAGGGAGACTACGAGCAGTACTTC
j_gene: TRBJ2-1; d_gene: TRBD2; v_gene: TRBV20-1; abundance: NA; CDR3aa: CSARAGGTYNEQFF; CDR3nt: TGCAGTGCTAGGGCGGGGGGGACCTACAATGAGCAGTTCTTC
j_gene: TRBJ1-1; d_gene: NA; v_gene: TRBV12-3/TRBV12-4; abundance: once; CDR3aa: CASSTRGYSRSAEAFF; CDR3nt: TGTGCCAGCAGTACGAGGGGTTACAGCCGGTCGGCTGAAGCTTTCTTT
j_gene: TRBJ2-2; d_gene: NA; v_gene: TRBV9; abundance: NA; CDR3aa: CASSVVGGLFGELFF; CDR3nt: TGTGCCAGCAGCGTAGTTGGGGGCCTTTTTGGGGAGCTGTTTTTT
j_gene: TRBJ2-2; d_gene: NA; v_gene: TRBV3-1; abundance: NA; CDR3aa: CASSHPSGELFF; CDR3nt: TGTGCCAGCAGCCACCCGTCCGGGGAGCTGTTTTTT
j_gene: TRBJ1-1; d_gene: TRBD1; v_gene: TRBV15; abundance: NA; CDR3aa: CATSREVRGVLSEAFF; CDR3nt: TGTGCCACCAGCAGAGAGGTCAGGGGGGTTTTATCTGAAGCTTTCTTT
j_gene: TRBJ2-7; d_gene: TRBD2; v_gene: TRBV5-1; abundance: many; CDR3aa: CASSLVTSGSYEQYF; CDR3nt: TGCGCCAGCAGCTTGGTAACTAGCGGGAGTTACGAGCAGTACTTC
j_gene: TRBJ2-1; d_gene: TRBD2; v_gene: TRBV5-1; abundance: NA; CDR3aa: CASSFLGSSGWNEQFF; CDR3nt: TGCGCCAGCAGCTTCCTGGGGTCTAGCGGCTGGAATGAGCAGTTCTTC
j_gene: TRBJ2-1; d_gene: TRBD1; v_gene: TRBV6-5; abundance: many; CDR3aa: CASSYPTGGRTNEQFF; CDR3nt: TGTGCCAGCAGTTACCCGACAGGGGGCAGAACCAATGAGCAGTTCTTC
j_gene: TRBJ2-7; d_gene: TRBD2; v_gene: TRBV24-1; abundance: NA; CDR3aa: CATSDFGASGRYEQYF; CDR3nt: TGTGCCACCAGTGATTTCGGGGCTAGCGGGAGGTACGAGCAGTACTTC
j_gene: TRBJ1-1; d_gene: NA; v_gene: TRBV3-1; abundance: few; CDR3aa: CASSRSKSEAFF; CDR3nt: TGTGCCAGCAGCCGATCGAAGTCTGAAGCTTTCTTT
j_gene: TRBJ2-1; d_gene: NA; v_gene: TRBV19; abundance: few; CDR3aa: CASSIQGTYNEQFF; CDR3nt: TGTGCCAGTAGTATCCAGGGCACCTACAATGAGCAGTTCTTC
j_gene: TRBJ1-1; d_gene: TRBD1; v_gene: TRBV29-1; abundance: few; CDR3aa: CSVVEPGQGSGRAFF; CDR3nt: TGCAGCGTTGTTGAGCCGGGACAGGGGAGTGGGAGAGCTTTCTTT
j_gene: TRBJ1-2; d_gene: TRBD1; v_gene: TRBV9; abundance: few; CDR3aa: CASSPRTGIDYGYTF; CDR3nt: TGTGCCAGCAGCCCACGGACAGGGATAGACTATGGCTACACCTTC
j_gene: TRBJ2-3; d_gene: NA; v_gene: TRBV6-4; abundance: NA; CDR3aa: CASSDGNFGDTQYF; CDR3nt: TGTGCCAGCAGTGACGGGAATTTCGGAGATACGCAGTATTTT
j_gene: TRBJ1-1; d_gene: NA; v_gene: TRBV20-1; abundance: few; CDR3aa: CSARISFARGNTEAFF; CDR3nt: TGCAGTGCTAGGATATCGTTTGCCAGGGGAAACACTGAAGCTTTCTTT
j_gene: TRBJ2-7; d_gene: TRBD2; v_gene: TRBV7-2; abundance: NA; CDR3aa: CASSLGGTSFYEQYF; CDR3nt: TGTGCCAGCAGCTTAGGGGGGACTAGCTTCTACGAGCAGTACTTC
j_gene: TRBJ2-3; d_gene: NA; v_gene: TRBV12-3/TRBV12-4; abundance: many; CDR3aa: CASRGVQDTQYF; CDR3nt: TGTGCATCTCGGGGAGTTCAAGATACGCAGTATTTT
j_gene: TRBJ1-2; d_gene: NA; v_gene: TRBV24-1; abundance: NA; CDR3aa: CATSDPGTDGYTF; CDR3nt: TGTGCCACCAGTGATCCGGGAACAGATGGCTACACCTTC
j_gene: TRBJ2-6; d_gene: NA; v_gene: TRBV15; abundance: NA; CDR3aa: CATSSQGHANVLTF; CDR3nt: TGTGCCACCAGCAGCCAGGGACACGCCAACGTCCTGACTTTC
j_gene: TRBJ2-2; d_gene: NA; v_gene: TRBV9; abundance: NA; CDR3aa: CASSVSYDRTGELFF; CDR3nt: TGTGCCAGCAGCGTTTCTTACGATAGGACCGGGGAGCTGTTTTTT
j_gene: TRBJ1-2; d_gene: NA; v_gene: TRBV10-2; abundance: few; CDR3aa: CASSAQGKANGYTF; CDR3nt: TGCGCCAGCAGTGCGCAGGGGAAGGCTAATGGCTACACCTTC
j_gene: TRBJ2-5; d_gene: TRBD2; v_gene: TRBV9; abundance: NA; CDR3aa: CASSVLVSGSQETQYF; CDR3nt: TGTGCCAGCAGCGTATTAGTTAGCGGGAGCCAAGAGACCCAGTACTTC
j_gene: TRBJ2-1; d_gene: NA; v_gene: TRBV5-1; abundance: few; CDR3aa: CASSSPRGGVGLNNEQFF; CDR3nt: TGCGCCAGCAGCTCCCCCCGAGGGGGGGTAGGACTAAACAATGAGCAGTTCTTC
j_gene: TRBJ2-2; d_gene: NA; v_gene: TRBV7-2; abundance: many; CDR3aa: CASSLNYRFVTGELFF; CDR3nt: TGTGCCAGCAGCTTGAATTATCGGTTTGTCACCGGGGAGCTGTTTTTT
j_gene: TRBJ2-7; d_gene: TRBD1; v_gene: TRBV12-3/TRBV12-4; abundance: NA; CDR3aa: CASSLLRTGTPSYEQYF; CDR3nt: TGTGCCAGCAGTCTCCTTCGGACAGGGACCCCGTCCTACGAGCAGTACTTC
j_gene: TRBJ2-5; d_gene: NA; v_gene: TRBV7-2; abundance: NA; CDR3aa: CASSLDAARETQYF; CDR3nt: TGTGCCAGCAGCTTAGATGCCGCTCGGGAGACCCAGTACTTC
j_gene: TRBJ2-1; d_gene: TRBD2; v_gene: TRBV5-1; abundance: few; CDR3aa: CASSQMTSGRAGDNEQFF; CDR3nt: TGCGCCAGCAGCCAAATGACTAGCGGGAGGGCCGGGGACAATGAGCAGTTCTTC
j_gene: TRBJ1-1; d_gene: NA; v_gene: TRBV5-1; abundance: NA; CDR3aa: CASSLGSGGNTEAFF; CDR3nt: TGCGCCAGCAGCTTGGGCTCGGGGGGGAATACTGAAGCTTTCTTT
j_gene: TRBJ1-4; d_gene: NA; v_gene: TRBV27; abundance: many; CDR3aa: CASSLSRGPTTNEKLFF; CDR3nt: TGTGCCAGCAGTTTATCGCGGGGTCCCACAACTAATGAAAAACTGTTTTTT
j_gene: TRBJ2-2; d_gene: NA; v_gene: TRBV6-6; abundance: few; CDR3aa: CASSQQATGELFF; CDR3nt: TGTGCCAGCAGTCAACAGGCTACCGGGGAGCTGTTTTTT
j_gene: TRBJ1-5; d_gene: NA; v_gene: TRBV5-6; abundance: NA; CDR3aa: CASSLGTGAWSNQPQHF; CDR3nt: TGTGCCAGCAGCTTGGGTACCGGGGCGTGGAGCAATCAGCCCCAGCATTTT
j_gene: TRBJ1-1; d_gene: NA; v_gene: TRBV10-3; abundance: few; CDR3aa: CAISDAGPPVDEAFF; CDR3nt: TGTGCCATCAGTGACGCAGGGCCCCCGGTAGATGAAGCTTTCTTT
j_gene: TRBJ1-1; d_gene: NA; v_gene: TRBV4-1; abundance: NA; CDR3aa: CASSPGVQAWPEAFF; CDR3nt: TGCGCCAGCAGCCCAGGGGTGCAGGCTTGGCCTGAAGCTTTCTTT
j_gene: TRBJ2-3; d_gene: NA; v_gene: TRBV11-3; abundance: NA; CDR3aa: CASSLGLGQAGADTQYF; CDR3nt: TGTGCCAGCAGCTTAGGTTTGGGTCAGGCGGGCGCAGATACGCAGTATTTT
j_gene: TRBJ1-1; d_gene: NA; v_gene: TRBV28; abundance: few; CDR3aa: CASSLAAAQRTEAFF; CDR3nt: TGTGCCAGCAGTTTAGCGGCCGCTCAACGTACTGAAGCTTTCTTT
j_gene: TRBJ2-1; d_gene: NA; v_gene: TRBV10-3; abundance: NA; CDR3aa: CAISPIRGSSNEQFF; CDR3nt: TGTGCCATCAGCCCCATTCGGGGCAGTAGCAATGAGCAGTTCTTC
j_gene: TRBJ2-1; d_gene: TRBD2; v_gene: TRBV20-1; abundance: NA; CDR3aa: CSARDFGGGWNEQFF; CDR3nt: TGCAGTGCTAGAGATTTTGGCGGGGGATGGAATGAGCAGTTCTTC
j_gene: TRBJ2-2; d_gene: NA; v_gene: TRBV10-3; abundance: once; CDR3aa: CAIRNRAGELFF; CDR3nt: TGTGCCATCAGGAACAGGGCCGGGGAGCTGTTTTTT
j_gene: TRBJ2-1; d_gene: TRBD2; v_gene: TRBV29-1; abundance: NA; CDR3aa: CSVGLAGGKSSYNEQFF; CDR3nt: TGCAGCGTGGGACTAGCGGGGGGGAAAAGCTCCTACAATGAGCAGTTCTTC
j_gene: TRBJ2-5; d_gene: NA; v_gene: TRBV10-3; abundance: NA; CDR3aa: CAISVGEKETQYF; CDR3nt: TGTGCCATCAGTGTTGGGGAAAAAGAGACCCAGTACTTC
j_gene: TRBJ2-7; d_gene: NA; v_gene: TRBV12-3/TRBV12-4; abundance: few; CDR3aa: CASSKTGTKYEQYF; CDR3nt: TGTGCCAGCAGTAAGACCGGGACCAAATACGAGCAGTACTTC
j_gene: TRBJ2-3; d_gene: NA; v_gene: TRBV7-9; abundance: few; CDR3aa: CASTYGRDTQYF; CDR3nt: TGTGCCAGCACGTACGGGCGGGATACGCAGTATTTT
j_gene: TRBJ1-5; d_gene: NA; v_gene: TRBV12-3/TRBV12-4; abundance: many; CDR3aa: CASTRSSSNQPQHF; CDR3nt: TGTGCCAGCACTCGGAGCAGCAGCAATCAGCCCCAGCATTTT
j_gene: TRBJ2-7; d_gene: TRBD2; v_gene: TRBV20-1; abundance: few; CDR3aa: CSASGLAGGGEQYF; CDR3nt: TGCAGTGCTAGTGGACTAGCGGGAGGGGGCGAGCAGTACTTC
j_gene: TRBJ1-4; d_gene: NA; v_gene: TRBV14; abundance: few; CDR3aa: CASSQPYNEKLFF; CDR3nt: TGTGCCAGCAGCCAACCGTATAATGAAAAACTGTTTTTT
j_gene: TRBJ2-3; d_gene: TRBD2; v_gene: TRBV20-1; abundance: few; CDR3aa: CSARLAGQSTDTQYF; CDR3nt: TGCAGTGCTAGACTAGCGGGGCAAAGCACAGATACGCAGTATTTT